The rows below give T cell receptor beta chains drawn from one sample of a study of blood T cell repertoires in COVID-19. Profiled with immunoSEQ multiplex PCR; TCRdb holds only in-frame clones, not every one. The sample yields some 70,000 clones, around nine tenths seen once. The sample comprised peripheral blood. The receptors were sampled from a man aged 35-49 years with COVID-19, enrolled during active disease. Both conserved end residues are part of each CDR3. D genes are given only for firm matches. Expanded clones are given a class, and other clones once, few, many or no size at all.

DNA: TGTGCCATCAGTGATATCGTGGCTCAGCCCCAGCATTTT; CDR3: CAISDIVAQPQHF; length: 13; V: TRBV10-3; D: NA; J: TRBJ1-5; size: NA
DNA: TGTGCCAGCAGCTCGGACAGCTCCTATAATTCACCCCTCCACTTT; CDR3: CASSSDSSYNSPLHF; length: 15; V: TRBV7-2; D: NA; J: TRBJ1-6; size: NA
DNA: TGTGCCAGCAGCCAAGATTTGACAGGGGATATCTATGGCTACACCTTC; CDR3: CASSQDLTGDIYGYTF; length: 16; V: TRBV4-2; D: TRBD1; J: TRBJ1-2; size: NA
DNA: TGTGCCAGCAGCCCCTGGACAGGTTCGGGTTCACCCCTCCACTTT; CDR3: CASSPWTGSGSPLHF; length: 15; V: TRBV9; D: TRBD1; J: TRBJ1-6; size: once
DNA: TGTGCCAGCAGCTTGGCGGGGGGAAACACCATATATTTT; CDR3: CASSLAGGNTIYF; length: 13; V: TRBV5-5; D: NA; J: TRBJ1-3; size: NA
DNA: TGCAGCGTGGTAATTTCAGGTGTTTCTCCCTACGAGCAGTACTTC; CDR3: CSVVISGVSPYEQYF; length: 15; V: TRBV29-1; D: NA; J: TRBJ2-7; size: NA
DNA: TGTGCCAGCAGGGGAGGCGGGGGTATGACAGATACGCAGTATTTT; CDR3: CASRGGGGMTDTQYF; length: 15; V: TRBV6-6; D: TRBD2; J: TRBJ2-3; size: NA
DNA: TGCGCCAGCAGCCGACTAAACTCCTACGAGCAGTACTTC; CDR3: CASSRLNSYEQYF; length: 13; V: TRBV4-1; D: NA; J: TRBJ2-7; size: NA
DNA: TGTGCCAGCAGCTTTGGCTCCGGGGTAGTTGGGGCCAACGTCCTGACTTTC; CDR3: CASSFGSGVVGANVLTF; length: 17; V: TRBV7-9; D: NA; J: TRBJ2-6; size: NA
DNA: TGTGCCAGTAGTATCCGGACAGCCTACAATGAGCAGTTCTTC; CDR3: CASSIRTAYNEQFF; length: 14; V: TRBV19; D: NA; J: TRBJ2-1; size: NA
DNA: TGTGCCAGTAGTATAACTTCTAGCGGGGGCCCCAACAATGAGCAGTTCTTC; CDR3: CASSITSSGGPNNEQFF; length: 17; V: TRBV19; D: TRBD2; J: TRBJ2-1; size: NA
DNA: TGCGCCAGAAAGGACTGTTACGAGCAGTACTTC; CDR3: CARKDCYEQYF; length: 11; V: TRBV10-1; D: NA; J: TRBJ2-7; size: NA
DNA: TGCAGCGTTGCAAAGAGGAGGACAGGGCGCGGCTACACCTTC; CDR3: CSVAKRRTGRGYTF; length: 14; V: TRBV29-1; D: TRBD1; J: TRBJ1-2; size: NA
DNA: TGTGCCAGCAGCCTAGCGGGGGAATACGAGCAGTACTTC; CDR3: CASSLAGEYEQYF; length: 13; V: TRBV3-1/TRBV3-2; D: TRBD2; J: TRBJ2-7; size: NA
DNA: TGTGCCAGCAGCCTAAGCAGGGGGGCCAGGGACCCCACCCTCCACTTT; CDR3: CASSLSRGARDPTLHF; length: 16; V: TRBV3-1/TRBV3-2; D: TRBD1; J: TRBJ1-6; size: NA
DNA: TGTGCCAGCAGCGTAGCTCCCCTACGGGAGACCCAGTACTTC; CDR3: CASSVAPLRETQYF; length: 14; V: TRBV9; D: NA; J: TRBJ2-5; size: NA
DNA: TGTGCCAGCAGCACCACAGGGTTCGGTGAGCAGTTCTTC; CDR3: CASSTTGFGEQFF; length: 13; V: TRBV27; D: NA; J: TRBJ2-1; size: NA
DNA: TGTGCCACCCTAGTCGCAGATACGCAGTATTTT; CDR3: CATLVADTQYF; length: 11; V: TRBV10-3; D: NA; J: TRBJ2-3; size: NA
DNA: TGTGCCAGCAGGAAGGGGTACTCCTACAATGAGCAGTTCTTC; CDR3: CASRKGYSYNEQFF; length: 14; V: TRBV21-1; D: NA; J: TRBJ2-1; size: NA
DNA: TGTGCCAGCAGGCCCCAAGGACAGACCTACTACGAGCAGTACTTC; CDR3: CASRPQGQTYYEQYF; length: 15; V: TRBV6-5; D: NA; J: TRBJ2-7; size: once
DNA: TGTGCCAGCAGCTTAGTTGGCACCAACTCTGGAAACACCATATATTTT; CDR3: CASSLVGTNSGNTIYF; length: 16; V: TRBV7-2; D: NA; J: TRBJ1-3; size: NA
DNA: TGCAGTGCTCCCAGTCCGGGAGGCTACACCTTC; CDR3: CSAPSPGGYTF; length: 11; V: TRBV20-1; D: NA; J: TRBJ1-2; size: NA
DNA: TGTGCCAGCAGTTCAACGGGACAGCGTGGTGACTACGAGCAGTACTTC; CDR3: CASSSTGQRGDYEQYF; length: 16; V: TRBV6-6; D: TRBD1; J: TRBJ2-7; size: NA
DNA: TGTGCCAGCAGCCAAGATTGGGAGAACTATGGCTACACCTTC; CDR3: CASSQDWENYGYTF; length: 14; V: TRBV3-1/TRBV3-2; D: NA; J: TRBJ1-2; size: NA
DNA: TGTGCCACCAGCAGAGACAGGGGTTCTGGAAACACCATATATTTT; CDR3: CATSRDRGSGNTIYF; length: 15; V: TRBV15; D: NA; J: TRBJ1-3; size: NA
DNA: TGTGCCAGCAGTTTTGACAGGGCTCAGCCCCAGCATTTT; CDR3: CASSFDRAQPQHF; length: 13; V: TRBV27; D: TRBD1; J: TRBJ1-5; size: NA
DNA: TGTGCCAGCAGTTACTCAAAGGGGGACACCATATATTTT; CDR3: CASSYSKGDTIYF; length: 13; V: TRBV6-5; D: NA; J: TRBJ1-3; size: NA
DNA: TGTGCCAGCAGCCCCCACCGGACAGGGGCGATATTGGTCAACAATGAGCAGTTCTTC; CDR3: CASSPHRTGAILVNNEQFF; length: 19; V: TRBV5-8; D: TRBD1; J: TRBJ2-1; size: NA